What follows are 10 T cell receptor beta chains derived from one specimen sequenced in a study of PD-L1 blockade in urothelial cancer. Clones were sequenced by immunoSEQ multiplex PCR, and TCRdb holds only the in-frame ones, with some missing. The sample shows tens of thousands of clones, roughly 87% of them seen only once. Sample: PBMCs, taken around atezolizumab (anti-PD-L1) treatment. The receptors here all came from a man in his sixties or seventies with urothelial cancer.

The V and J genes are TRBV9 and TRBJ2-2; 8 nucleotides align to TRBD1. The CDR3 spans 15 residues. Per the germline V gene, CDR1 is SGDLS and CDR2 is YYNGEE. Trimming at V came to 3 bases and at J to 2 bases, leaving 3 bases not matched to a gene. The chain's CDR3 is CASSEQGENTGELFF. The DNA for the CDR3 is TGTGCCAGCAGCGAACAGGGGGAAAACACCGGGGAGCTGTTTTTT.

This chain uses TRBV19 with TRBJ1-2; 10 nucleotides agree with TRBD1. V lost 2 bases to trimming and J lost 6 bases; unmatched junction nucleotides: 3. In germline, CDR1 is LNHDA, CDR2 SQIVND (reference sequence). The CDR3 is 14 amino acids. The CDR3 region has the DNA TGTGCCAGTAGTATAACCGGGACAGGGGATGGCTACACCTTC. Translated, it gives CASSITGTGDGYTF.

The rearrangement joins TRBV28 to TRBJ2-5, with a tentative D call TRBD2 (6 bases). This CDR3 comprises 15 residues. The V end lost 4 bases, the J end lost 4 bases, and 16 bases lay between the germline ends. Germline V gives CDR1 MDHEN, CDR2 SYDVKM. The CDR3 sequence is CASSSPGGFGETQYF. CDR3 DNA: TGTGCCAGCAGTTCCCCTGGGGGGTTTGGAGAGACCCAGTACTTC.

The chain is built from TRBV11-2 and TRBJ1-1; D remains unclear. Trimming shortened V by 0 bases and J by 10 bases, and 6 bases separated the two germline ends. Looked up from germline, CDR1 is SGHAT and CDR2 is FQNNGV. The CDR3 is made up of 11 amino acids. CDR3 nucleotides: TGTGCCAGCAGCTTAGAGTCTAGAGCTTTCTTT. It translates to CASSLESRAFF.

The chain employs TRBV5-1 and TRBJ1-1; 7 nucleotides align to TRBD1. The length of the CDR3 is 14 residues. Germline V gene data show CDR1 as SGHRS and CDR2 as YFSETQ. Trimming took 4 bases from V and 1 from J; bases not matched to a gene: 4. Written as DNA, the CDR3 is TGCGCCAGCAGCACCGGGACAGCGAACACTGAAGCTTTCTTT. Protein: CASSTGTANTEAFF.

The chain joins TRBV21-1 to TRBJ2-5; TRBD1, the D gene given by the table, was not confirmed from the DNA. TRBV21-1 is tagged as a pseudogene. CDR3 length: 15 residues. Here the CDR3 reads CASSRCPGGLETQYF. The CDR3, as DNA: TGTGCCAGCAGCAGGTGCCCAGGGGGGTTAGAGACCCAGTACTTC.

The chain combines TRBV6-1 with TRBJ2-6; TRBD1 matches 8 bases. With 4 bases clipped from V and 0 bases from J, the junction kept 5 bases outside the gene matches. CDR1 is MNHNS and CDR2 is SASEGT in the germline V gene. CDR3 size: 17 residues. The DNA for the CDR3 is TGTGCCAGCAGTGGGACAGGGCGCCTCTCTGGGGCCAACGTCCTGACTTTC. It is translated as CASSGTGRLSGANVLTF.

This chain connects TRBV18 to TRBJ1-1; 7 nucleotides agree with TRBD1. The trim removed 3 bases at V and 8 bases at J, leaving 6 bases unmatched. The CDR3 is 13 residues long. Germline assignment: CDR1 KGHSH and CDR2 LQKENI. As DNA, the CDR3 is TGTGCCAGCTCACCGGACAGGTCCCGCGAAGCTTTCTTT. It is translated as CASSPDRSREAFF.

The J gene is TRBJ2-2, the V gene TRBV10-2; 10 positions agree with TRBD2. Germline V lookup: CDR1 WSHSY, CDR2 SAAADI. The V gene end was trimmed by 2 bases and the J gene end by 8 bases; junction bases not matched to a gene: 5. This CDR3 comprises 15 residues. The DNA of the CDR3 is TGCGCCAGCAGTGAGGAGCGGGGGGGCCGAGGGGAGCTGTTTTTT. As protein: CASSEERGGRGELFF.

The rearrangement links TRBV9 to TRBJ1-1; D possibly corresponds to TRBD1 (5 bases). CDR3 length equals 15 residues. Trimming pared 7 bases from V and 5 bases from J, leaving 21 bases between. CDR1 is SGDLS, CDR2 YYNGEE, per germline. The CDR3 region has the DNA TGTGCCAGCGGACCCTTGGGAGGGGCGCGTACTGAAGCTTTCTTT. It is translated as CASGPLGGARTEAFF.